Sequencing of this T cell receptor beta chain was carried out in a study of T cell responses to AZD1222 COVID-19 vaccine. Whole-study context: Second-dose recipients at about 4 or about 12 weeks were treated as one pooled group. The study, taken as a whole, reports: The donors showed a predominance of white British ancestry and of females, with possible underestimation of clonal diversity. Spike regions recognized by vaccine-associated CD4 TCRs spanned the protein, led by 160-218 and 743-854. Targets within unmutated variant regions were reportedly found for nearly half of spike-specific TCRs.

Germline V gene lookup returns CDR1 LNHDA and CDR2 SQIVND (reference sequence). Trimming stripped 4 bases from V and 4 bases from J, with 10 bases between. This CDR3 is built from 14 residues. In the case of this clone: Its antigen is not known.

Measured with immunoSEQ multiplex PCR; TCRdb has only the in-frame clones, and not every one. The table has tens of thousands of clones, 80% seen once. The source is an adult in good health. The chain combines TRBV19 with TRBJ2-2; D remains ambiguous. Material: peripheral blood, obtained on day 0 of AZD1222 vaccination. For the CDR3, the DNA is TGTGCCAGTAGTAGGGCCTCGACCACCGGGGAGCTGTTTTTT. As protein: CASSRASTTGELFF.